The present TCR beta chain was sequenced within a study of blood T cell repertoires in COVID-19. By share of the sample, this clone is medium-sized (0.01 to 0.1%). V shed 10 bases and J shed 6 bases, with 16 bases lying between them. Germline CDR1 and CDR2: SNHLY and FYNNEI. The CDR3 runs to 13 residues. Per the authors' pipeline: Estimates of nucleated cell counts were drawn from the amplification of reference gene primers. Repertoires were generated with immunoSEQ multiplex PCR, while TCRdb's copy carries only in-frame clones and drops some. V, J and clone size are taken as reported in that table, and D and trimming were inferred from the DNA itself. The sample lists about 28,000 clones; about three quarters were seen once.

V gene TRBV2 combines with J gene TRBJ1-5, with D unclear. The sequence was collected from a boy between 2 and 10 years old with active or convalescent COVID-19. Sequenced sample: peripheral blood. The CDR3 reads CATGGEVGQPQHF. The CDR3 DNA sequence: TGTGCCACCGGTGGTGAGGTAGGTCAGCCCCAGCATTTT.